This is a list of T cell receptor beta chains from one sample in a study of cytomegalovirus exposure and HLA in healthy donors. Sequencing used immunoSEQ multiplex PCR; TCRdb keeps in-frame clones, though not all of them. The table shows about 240,000 clones, with 86% occurring only once. Sample: PBMCs. Receptors were obtained from a woman aged 25 to 45 in good health and CMV-seropositive. Both conserved end residues are trimmed from each CDR3. Fields, in order: V gene, J gene, CDR3 protein.

TRBV2	TRBJ2-5	ASTPGLAASGTQY
TRBV28	TRBJ2-5	ASSPHRGLETQY
TRBV9	TRBJ2-1	ASSVVSSGRPNSYNEQF
TRBV27	TRBJ1-1	ASSPRGVTEAF
TRBV2	TRBJ2-5	ASSVWTGQETQY
TRBV5-1	TRBJ2-2	ASSPGLAGGTSTGELF
TRBV4-1	TRBJ1-2	ASSQGPSGGGGYT
TRBV30	TRBJ1-5	AWSVGGNQPQH
TRBV5-6	TRBJ1-1	ASSLVTSGGTEAF
TRBV9	TRBJ2-1	ASSVNPQVVAGDEQF
TRBV2	TRBJ2-7	ASSELLPGQGAYEQY
TRBV5-1	TRBJ2-7	ASSSTRNEQY
TRBV19	TRBJ2-3	ASSFRSTTDTQY
TRBV7-6	TRBJ2-1	ASGRREGSYNEQF
TRBV5-4	TRBJ2-7	ASSPAQDSSYEQY
TRBV4-1	TRBJ2-7	ASSPFSGDSYEQY
TRBV5-1	TRBJ2-1	ASSGTSGMNEQF
TRBV5-1	TRBJ2-7	ASSDPAQDYEQY
TRBV11-2	TRBJ1-1	ASSPGTVAGGTEAF
TRBV7-8	TRBJ1-2	ASSWGQLGGYT
TRBV27	TRBJ1-5	ASSLTRQGLNQPQH
TRBV2	TRBJ2-5	ASSPWASGQETQY
TRBV27	TRBJ1-4	ASSSYSSTNEKLF
TRBV18	TRBJ2-3	ASSPPGTGGARLQY
TRBV18	TRBJ1-5	ASSPRDTDNQPQH
TRBV5-4	TRBJ2-7	ASSLEAGRSYEQY
TRBV5-1	TRBJ2-7	ASSLDGHYEQY
TRBV28	TRBJ2-7	ASSFPPPGGGDEQY
TRBV10-1	TRBJ1-4	ASRTMGQTTNEKLF
TRBV10-1	TRBJ1-1	ASSGQGRTEAF
TRBV7-2	TRBJ1-2	ASSLVASTERGYT
TRBV27	TRBJ1-1	ASRQQNFNTEAF
TRBV11-3	TRBJ1-3	ASSQWTGVSGNTIY
TRBV28	TRBJ2-3	ASSLMAGVSDTQY
TRBV4-2	TRBJ1-1	ASGHARISGESTEAF
TRBV7-2	TRBJ1-5	ASSQGVHQPQH
TRBV27	TRBJ2-1	ASSLRGSGYNEQF
TRBV28	TRBJ2-5	ASSLGASQETQY
TRBV6-5	TRBJ2-1	ASSYSIRGGEQF
TRBV19	TRBJ1-5	ASNEGEGDQPQH
TRBV5-1	TRBJ1-1	ASSGGGITEAF